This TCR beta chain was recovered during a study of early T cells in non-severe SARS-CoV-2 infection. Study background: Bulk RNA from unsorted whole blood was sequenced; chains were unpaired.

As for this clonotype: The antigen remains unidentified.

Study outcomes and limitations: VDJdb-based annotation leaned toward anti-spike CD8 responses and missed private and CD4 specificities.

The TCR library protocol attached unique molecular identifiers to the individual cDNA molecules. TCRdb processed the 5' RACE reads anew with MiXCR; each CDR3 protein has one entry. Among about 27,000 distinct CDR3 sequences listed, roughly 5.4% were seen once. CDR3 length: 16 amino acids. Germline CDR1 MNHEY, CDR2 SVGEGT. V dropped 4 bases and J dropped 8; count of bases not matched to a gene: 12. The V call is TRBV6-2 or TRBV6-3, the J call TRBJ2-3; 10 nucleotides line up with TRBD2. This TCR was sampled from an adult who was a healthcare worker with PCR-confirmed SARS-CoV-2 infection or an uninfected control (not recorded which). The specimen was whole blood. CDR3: CASSSLSGLARGTQYF. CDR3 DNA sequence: TGTGCCAGCAGTTCCCTCTCGGGACTAGCGAGAGGTACGCAGTATTTT.